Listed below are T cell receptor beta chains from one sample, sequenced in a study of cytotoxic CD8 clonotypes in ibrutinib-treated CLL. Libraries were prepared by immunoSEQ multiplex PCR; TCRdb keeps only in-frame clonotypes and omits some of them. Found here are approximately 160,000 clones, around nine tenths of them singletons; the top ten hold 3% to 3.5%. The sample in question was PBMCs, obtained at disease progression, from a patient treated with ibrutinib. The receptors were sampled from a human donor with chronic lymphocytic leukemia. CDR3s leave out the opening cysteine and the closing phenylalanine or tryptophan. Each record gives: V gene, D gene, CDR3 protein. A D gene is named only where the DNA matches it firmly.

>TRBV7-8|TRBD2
ASSLKREGYEQY
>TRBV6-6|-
ASSPADRVYNEQF
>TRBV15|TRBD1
ATSPVGTGKAEQF
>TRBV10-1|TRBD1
ASSDSRDSSSLDTQY
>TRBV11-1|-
ASSSPHRDIEYGYT
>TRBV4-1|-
ASSQDRGNEEEKLF
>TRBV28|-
ASKDADRMNTEAF
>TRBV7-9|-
ASSPLLGVSGQETQY
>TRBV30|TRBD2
AWSRGLANNEQF
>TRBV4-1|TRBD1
ASSQLLRDRSSNYGYT
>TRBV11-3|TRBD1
ASSVVWDRGPHNEQF
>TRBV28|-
ASSIDRGDTQY
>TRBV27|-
ASSPPDYLSTEAF
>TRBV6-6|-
ASSYLVGPQH
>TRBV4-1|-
ASSPLSGLFQETQY
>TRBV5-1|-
ASSGGHWPGGENTEAF
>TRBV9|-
ASSVGEGQPQH
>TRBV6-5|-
ASTLDTQY
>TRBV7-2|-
ASSFSGISNQPQH
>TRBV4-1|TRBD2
ASSPDGSGLTGELF
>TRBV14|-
ASSQASVYTEAF
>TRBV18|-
ASSRSGYNEQF
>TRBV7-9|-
ASSPTAGATYEQY
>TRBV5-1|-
ASSLVGAANTEAF
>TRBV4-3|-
ASSQRTGAANYGYT
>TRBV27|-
ASRLTGTYEQY
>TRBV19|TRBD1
ASSAPGQGARGDFEQY
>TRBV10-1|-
ASSDWRPHQPQH
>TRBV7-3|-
ASSRKLF
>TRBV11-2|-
ASSRDPAYAGELF
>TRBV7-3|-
ASSLGGGTQY
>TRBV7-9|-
ASSFMTGQSPTDTQY
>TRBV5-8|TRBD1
ASSLATGGGSGDTQY
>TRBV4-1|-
ASSRLPRWGANVLT
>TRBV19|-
ASSIRHGDSVPQH
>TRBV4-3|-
ASSQVWRDTQY
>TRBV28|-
ASAGVNTEAF
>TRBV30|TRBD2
AWSVGGGNIQY
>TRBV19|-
ASTGRSGANVLT
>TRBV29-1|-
SVGTDGYT
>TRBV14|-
ASSGVGGQRLEAF
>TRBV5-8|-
ASTRVFETGDSNQPQH
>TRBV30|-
AWGIMREKLF
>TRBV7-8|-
ASSTGTSGNQPQH
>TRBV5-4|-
ASSPLPGIDQPQH
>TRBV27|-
ASNIGVNEKLF
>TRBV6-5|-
ASSYDVHWETQY
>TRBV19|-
ASSIVAGTLSEAF
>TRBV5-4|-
ASSLAGRADEQY
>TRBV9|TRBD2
ASSAPGGGWSEQY
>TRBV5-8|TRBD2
ASSLVFAGGGETQY